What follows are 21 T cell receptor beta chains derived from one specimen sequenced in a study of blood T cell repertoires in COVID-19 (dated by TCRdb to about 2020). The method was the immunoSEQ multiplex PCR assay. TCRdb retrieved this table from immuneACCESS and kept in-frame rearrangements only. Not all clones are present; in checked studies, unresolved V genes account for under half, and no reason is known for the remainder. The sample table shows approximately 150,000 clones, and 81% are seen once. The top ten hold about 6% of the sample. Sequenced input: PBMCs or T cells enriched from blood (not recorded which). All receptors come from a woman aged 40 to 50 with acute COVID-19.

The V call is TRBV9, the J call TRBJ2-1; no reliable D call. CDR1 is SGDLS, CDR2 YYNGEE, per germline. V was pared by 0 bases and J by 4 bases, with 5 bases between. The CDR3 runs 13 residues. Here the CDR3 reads CASSVGAYNEQFF. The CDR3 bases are TGTGCCAGCAGCGTAGGGGCGTACAATGAGCAGTTCTTC.

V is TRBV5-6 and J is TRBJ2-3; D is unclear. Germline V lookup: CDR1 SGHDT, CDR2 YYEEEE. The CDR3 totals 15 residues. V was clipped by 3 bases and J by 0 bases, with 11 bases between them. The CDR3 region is CASSSKSDSTDTQYF. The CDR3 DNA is TGTGCCAGCAGCTCCAAGAGCGACAGCACAGATACGCAGTATTTT.

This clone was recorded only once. The CDR3 reads CASSLGRTSGNNEQFF. In DNA form, the CDR3 reads TGCGCCAGCAGCTTAGGCCGGACTAGCGGTAACAATGAGCAGTTCTTC. V gene TRBV5-1 combines with J gene TRBJ2-1; 10 bases match TRBD2. J gave up 5 bases and V 2 bases, and 7 bases lay outside the gene matches. CDR1 SGHRS and CDR2 YFSETQ come from the germline V gene. The CDR3 loop spans 16 amino acids.

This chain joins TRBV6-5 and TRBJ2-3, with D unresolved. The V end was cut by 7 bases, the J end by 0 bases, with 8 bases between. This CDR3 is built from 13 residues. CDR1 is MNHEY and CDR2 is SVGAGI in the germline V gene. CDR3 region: CASKRDSTDTQYF. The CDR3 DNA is TGTGCCAGCAAGCGTGACAGCACAGATACGCAGTATTTT.

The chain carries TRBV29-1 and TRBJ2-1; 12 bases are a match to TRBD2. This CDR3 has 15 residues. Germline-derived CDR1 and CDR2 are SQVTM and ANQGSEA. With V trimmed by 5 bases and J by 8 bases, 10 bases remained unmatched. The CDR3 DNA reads TGCAGCGTTCTGCTCGGACTAGCGGGATCGGATGAGCAGTTCTTC. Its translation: CSVLLGLAGSDEQFF.

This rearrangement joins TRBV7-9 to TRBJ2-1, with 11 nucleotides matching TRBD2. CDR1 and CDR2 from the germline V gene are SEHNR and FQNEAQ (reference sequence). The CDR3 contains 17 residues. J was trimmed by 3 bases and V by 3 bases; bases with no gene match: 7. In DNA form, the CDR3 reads TGTGCCAGCAGCTTCAACCCGGGACTAGCGGACTACAATGAGCAGTTCTTC. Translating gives CASSFNPGLADYNEQFF.

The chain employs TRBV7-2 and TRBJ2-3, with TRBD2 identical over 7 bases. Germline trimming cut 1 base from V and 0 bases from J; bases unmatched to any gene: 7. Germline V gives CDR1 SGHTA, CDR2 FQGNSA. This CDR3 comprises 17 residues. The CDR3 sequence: CASSLEGGSTSTDTQYF. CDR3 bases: TGTGCCAGCAGCTTAGAGGGCGGGAGCACTAGCACAGATACGCAGTATTTT.

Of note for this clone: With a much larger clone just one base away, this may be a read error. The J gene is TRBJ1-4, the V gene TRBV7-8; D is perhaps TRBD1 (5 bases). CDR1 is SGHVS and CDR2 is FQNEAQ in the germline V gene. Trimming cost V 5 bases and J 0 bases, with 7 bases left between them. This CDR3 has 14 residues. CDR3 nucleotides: TGTGCCAGCAGCGTGACAGCAACTAATGAAAAACTGTTTTTT. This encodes CASSVTATNEKLFF.

The CDR3 sequence: CASKDRAIPNQPQHF. The CDR3 nucleotides read TGTGCCAGTAAAGACAGGGCCATTCCGAATCAGCCCCAGCATTTT. The rearrangement uses TRBV19 and TRBJ1-5; TRBD1 matches 7 bases. The germline gives CDR1 LNHDA, CDR2 SQIVND (reference sequence). The trim removed 7 bases at V and 4 bases at J, leaving 10 bases unmatched. This CDR3 has 15 residues. The full variable domain, with the rest looked up from reference TRBV19 and TRBJ1-5, is DGGITQSPKYLFRKEGQNVTLSCEQNLNHDAMYWYRQDPGQGLRLIYYSQIVNDFQKGDIAEGYSVSREKKESFPLTVTSAQKNPTAFYLCASKDRAIPNQPQHFGDGTRLSIL.

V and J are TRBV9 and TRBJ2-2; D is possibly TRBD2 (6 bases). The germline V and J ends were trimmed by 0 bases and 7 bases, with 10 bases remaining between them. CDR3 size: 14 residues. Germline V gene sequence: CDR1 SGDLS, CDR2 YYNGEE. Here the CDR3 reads CASSVGGGVGELFF. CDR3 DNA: TGTGCCAGCAGCGTAGGAGGAGGGGTCGGGGAGCTGTTTTTT.

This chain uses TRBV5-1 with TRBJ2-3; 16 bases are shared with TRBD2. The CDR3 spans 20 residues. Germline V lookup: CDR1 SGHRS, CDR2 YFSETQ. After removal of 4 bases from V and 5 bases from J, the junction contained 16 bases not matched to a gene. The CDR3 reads CASSLFRGTSGRALVDTQYF. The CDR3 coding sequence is TGCGCCAGCAGCCTATTCAGGGGGACTAGCGGGAGGGCCTTGGTAGATACGCAGTATTTT.

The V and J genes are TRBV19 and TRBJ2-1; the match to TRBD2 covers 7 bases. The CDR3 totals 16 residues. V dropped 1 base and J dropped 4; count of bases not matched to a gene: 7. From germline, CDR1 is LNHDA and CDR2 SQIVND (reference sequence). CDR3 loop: CASSIGGGLNYNEQFF. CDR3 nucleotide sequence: TGTGCCAGTAGTATAGGCGGGGGATTAAATTACAATGAGCAGTTCTTC.

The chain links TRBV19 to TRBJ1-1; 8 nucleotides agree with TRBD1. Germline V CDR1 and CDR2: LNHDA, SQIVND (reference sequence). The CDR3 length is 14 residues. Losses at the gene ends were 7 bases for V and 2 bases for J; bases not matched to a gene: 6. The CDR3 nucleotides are TGTGCCAGTACTACCGACAGGGGCAACACTGAAGCTTTCTTT. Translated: CASTTDRGNTEAFF.

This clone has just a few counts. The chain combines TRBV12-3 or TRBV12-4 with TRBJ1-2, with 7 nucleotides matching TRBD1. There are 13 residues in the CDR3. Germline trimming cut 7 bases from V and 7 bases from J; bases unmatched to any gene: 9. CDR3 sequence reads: CASTPGQASGYTF. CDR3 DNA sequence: TGTGCCAGCACCCCCGGACAGGCGTCTGGCTACACCTTC.

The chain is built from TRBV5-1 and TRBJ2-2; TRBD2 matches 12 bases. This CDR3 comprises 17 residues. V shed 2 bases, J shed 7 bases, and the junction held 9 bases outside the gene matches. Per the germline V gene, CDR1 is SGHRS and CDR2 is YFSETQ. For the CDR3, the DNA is TGCGCCAGCAGCTTACTACTAGCGGGAGGTGATGGCGGGGAGCTGTTTTTT. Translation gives CASSLLLAGGDGGELFF. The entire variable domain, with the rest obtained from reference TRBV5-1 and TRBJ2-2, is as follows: KAGVTQTPRYLIKTRGQQVTLSCSPISGHRSVSWYQQTPGQGLQFLFEYFSETQRNKGNFPGRFSGRQFSNSRSEMNVSTLELGDSALYLCASSLLLAGGDGGELFFGEGSRLTVL.

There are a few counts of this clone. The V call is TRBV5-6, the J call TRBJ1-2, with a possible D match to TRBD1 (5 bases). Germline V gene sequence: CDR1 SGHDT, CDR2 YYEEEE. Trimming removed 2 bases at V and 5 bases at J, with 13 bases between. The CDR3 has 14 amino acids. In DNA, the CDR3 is TGTGCCAGCAGCTTCACGGGACGGGGGTATGGCTACACCTTC. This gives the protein CASSFTGRGYGYTF.

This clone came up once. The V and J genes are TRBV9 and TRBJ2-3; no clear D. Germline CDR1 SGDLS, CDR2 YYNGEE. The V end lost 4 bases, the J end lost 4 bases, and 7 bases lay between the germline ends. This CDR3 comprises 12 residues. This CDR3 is CASSSSSDTQYF. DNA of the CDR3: TGTGCCAGCAGCTCTTCTTCAGATACGCAGTATTTT.

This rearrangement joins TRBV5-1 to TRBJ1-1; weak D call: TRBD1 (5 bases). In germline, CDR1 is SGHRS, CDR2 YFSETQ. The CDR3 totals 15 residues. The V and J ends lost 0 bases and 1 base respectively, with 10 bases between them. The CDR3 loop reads CASSLDQGGNTEAFF. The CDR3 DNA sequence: TGCGCCAGCAGCTTGGACCAGGGAGGGAACACTGAAGCTTTCTTT.

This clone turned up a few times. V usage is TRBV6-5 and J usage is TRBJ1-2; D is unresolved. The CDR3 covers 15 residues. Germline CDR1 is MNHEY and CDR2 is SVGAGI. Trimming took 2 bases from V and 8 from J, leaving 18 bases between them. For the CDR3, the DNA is TGTGCCAGCAGTTACCTCGGACCGGAAGAGGGAGGCTACACCTTC. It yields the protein CASSYLGPEEGGYTF.

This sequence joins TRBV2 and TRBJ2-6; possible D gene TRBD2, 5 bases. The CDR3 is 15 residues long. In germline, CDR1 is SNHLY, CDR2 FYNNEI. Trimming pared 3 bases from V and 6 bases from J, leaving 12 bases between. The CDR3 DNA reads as TGTGCCAGCAGTGACGCCCGGGGAGTGGCCAACGTCCTGACTTTC. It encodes CASSDARGVANVLTF.

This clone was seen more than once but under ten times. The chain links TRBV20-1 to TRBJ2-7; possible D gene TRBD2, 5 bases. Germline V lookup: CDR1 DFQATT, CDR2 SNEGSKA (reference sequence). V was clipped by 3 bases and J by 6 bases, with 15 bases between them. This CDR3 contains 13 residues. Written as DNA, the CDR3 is TGCAGTGCTAGTGCCGGGATGGTGGGCGAGCAGTACTTC. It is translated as CSASAGMVGEQYF.